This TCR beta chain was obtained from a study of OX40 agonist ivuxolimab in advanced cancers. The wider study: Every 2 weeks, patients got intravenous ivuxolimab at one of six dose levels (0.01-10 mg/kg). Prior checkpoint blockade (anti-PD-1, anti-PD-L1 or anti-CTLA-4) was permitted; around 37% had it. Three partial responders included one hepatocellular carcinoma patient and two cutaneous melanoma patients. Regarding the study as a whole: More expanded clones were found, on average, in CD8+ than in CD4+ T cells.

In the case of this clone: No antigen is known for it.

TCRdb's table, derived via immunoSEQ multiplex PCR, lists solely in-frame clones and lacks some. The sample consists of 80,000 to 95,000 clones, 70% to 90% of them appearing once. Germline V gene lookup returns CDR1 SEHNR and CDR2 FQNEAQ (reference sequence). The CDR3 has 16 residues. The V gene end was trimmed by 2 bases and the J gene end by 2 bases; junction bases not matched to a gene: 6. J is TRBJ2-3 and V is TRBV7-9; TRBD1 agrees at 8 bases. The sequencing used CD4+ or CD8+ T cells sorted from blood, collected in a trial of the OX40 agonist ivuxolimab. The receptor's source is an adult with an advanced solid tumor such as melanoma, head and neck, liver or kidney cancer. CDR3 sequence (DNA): TGTGCCAGCAGCTTAAAAGCAGGGGGCTTCACAGATACGCAGTATTTT. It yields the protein CASSLKAGGFTDTQYF. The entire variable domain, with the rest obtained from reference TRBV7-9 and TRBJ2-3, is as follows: DTGVSQNPRHKITKRGQNVTFRCDPISEHNRLYWYRQTLGQGPEFLTYFQNEAQLEKSRLLSDRFSAERPKGSFSTLEIQRTEQGDSAMYLCASSLKAGGFTDTQYFGPGTRLTVL.